Presented here are 8 T cell receptor beta chains from one specimen sequenced in a study of blood T cell repertoires in COVID-19. The method was immunoSEQ multiplex PCR; TCRdb's version includes in-frame clones alone and lacks a portion of them. The data show 200,000 to 250,000 clones, almost 90% seen once. The sample was peripheral blood. Every receptor here comes from a man aged 18 to 30 with active or convalescent COVID-19.

The CDR3 sequence: CASRRDRGTDTQYF. CDR3 bases: TGTGCCAGCAGAAGGGACAGAGGCACAGATACGCAGTATTTT. The chain combines TRBV7-2 with TRBJ2-3; 7 positions agree with TRBD1. With V trimmed by 6 bases and J by 1 base, 4 bases remained unmatched. CDR1 SGHTA and CDR2 FQGNSA come from the germline V gene. The CDR3 covers 14 residues.

This rearrangement joins TRBV5-6 to TRBJ2-1; 11 bases agree with TRBD1. The CDR3 sequence is 13 residues long. From germline, CDR1 is SGHDT and CDR2 YYEEEE. Trimming removed 4 bases from V and 9 bases from J; junction bases left unmatched: 3. In nucleotides, the CDR3 is TGTGCCAGCAGCGTAGGGACAGGGGGTGAGCAGTTCTTC. The encoded protein is CASSVGTGGEQFF.

The CDR3 nucleotides read TGTGCCAGCAGGGAGAGGCATGGCTACACCTTC. Translation gives CASRERHGYTF. The chain recombines TRBV28 with TRBJ1-2; no firm D call. CDR1 and CDR2 (germline): MDHEN, SYDVKM. The CDR3 loop spans 11 amino acids. V lost 6 bases, J lost 6 bases, and 8 bases lay in between.

The chain joins TRBV2 to TRBJ1-4; a weak D match, TRBD1 (6 bases). Trimming shortened V by 4 bases and J by 8 bases, and 14 bases separated the two germline ends. From germline, CDR1 is SNHLY and CDR2 FYNNEI. The CDR3 spans 14 residues. The CDR3 spells CASSAITGTEKLFF. The CDR3 DNA is TGTGCCAGCAGTGCCATTACAGGGACGGAAAAACTGTTTTTT.

This rearrangement joins TRBV19 to TRBJ2-1; no clear D. The CDR3 covers 13 residues. Germline V gives CDR1 LNHDA, CDR2 SQIVND (reference sequence). Trimming pared 5 bases from V and 3 bases from J, leaving 8 bases between. This CDR3 is CASSPDNYNEQFF. The CDR3 DNA reads TGTGCCAGTAGTCCAGACAACTACAATGAGCAGTTCTTC.

Worth noting for this clone: Different DNA sequences within this sample yield the same CDR3. V usage is TRBV9 and J usage is TRBJ2-5; TRBD2 matches at 12 bases. This CDR3 comprises 16 residues. Trimming removed 0 bases from V and 0 bases from J; junction bases left unmatched: 0. Germline loops: CDR1 SGDLS, CDR2 YYNGEE. DNA for the CDR3: TGTGCCAGCAGCGTAGGGACTAGCGGGAACCAAGAGACCCAGTACTTC. Amino acids: CASSVGTSGNQETQYF.

The V gene is TRBV24-1, the J gene TRBJ1-5; possible D gene TRBD1, 5 bases. CDR3 size: 13 residues. Germline-derived CDR1 and CDR2 are KGHDR and SFDVKD. V lost 5 bases, J lost 4 bases, and 8 bases lay in between. The CDR3 spells CATSVGGNQPQHF. The DNA of the CDR3 is TGTGCCACCAGTGTCGGGGGAAATCAGCCCCAGCATTTT.

This clone was picked up one time. This chain connects TRBV25-1 to TRBJ1-4; 9 nucleotides agree with TRBD1. The CDR3 is made up of 13 amino acids. CDR1 MGHDK and CDR2 SYGVNS come from the germline V gene. Trimming cost V 7 bases and J 5 bases; bases outside gene matches: 2. The CDR3 loop reads CASTGQGNEKLFF. The CDR3 nucleotides are TGTGCCAGCACGGGACAGGGAAATGAAAAACTGTTTTTT.